What follows are 19 T cell receptor beta chains derived from one specimen sequenced in a study of cytomegalovirus exposure and HLA in healthy donors (TCRdb year 2017). Libraries were constructed by the immunoSEQ multiplex PCR assay. For the multiplex PCR, a mixture combining 60 forward primers for TCR Vbeta segments and 13 reverse primers for TCR Jbeta segments was used. TCRdb holds this immuneACCESS table with in-frame rearrangements only. Some clones are missing; in checked studies, unresolved V genes explain under half, and the rest has no known cause. Across this sample there are 160,000 or so clones, with approximately 82% seen only once. The top ten clones comprise 8.5% of the sample. Sequenced material: PBMCs. Receptors were obtained from a male donor in good health and CMV-seropositive.

This sequence joins TRBV6-5 and TRBJ1-5, with no clear D. The V end was cut by 2 bases, the J end by 4 bases, with 9 bases between. The germline V gene has CDR1 MNHEY and CDR2 SVGAGI. The CDR3 has 14 amino acids. In DNA, the CDR3 is TGTGCCAGCAGTTACCGATCGGGAAATCAGCCCCAGCATTTT. This encodes CASSYRSGNQPQHF.

The rearrangement uses TRBV7-2 and TRBJ1-2, with D unresolved. The CDR3 has 16 residues. V was clipped by 1 base and J by 2 bases, with 14 bases between them. The V gene's germline CDR1 is SGHTA and CDR2 FQGNSA. CDR3 sequence: CASSLEISGRNYGYTF. CDR3 nucleotides: TGTGCCAGCAGCTTAGAAATCTCGGGGAGAAACTATGGCTACACCTTC.

The gene calls are TRBV9 and TRBJ2-7; 7 bases line up with TRBD1. Germline loops: CDR1 SGDLS, CDR2 YYNGEE. With V trimmed by 0 bases and J by 3 bases, 6 bases remained unmatched. The CDR3 length is 15 residues. Written as DNA, the CDR3 is TGTGCCAGCAGCGTAGGACAGGGCCCTCGCTACGAGCAGTACTTC. It specifies CASSVGQGPRYEQYF.

The J gene is TRBJ1-2, the V gene TRBV28; 7 bases line up with TRBD1. This CDR3 is 15 amino acids long. Germline lookup yields CDR1 MDHEN and CDR2 SYDVKM. The junction had 11 bases not matched to a gene; V was cut back by 6 bases and J by 4 bases. CDR3 DNA sequence: TGTGCCAGCAGCCGGGACAGCCTCGAACGCTATGGCTACACCTTC. This gives the protein CASSRDSLERYGYTF.

The CDR3 is CASSFTGVNTEAFF. Written as DNA, the CDR3 is TGTGCCAGCAGCTTTACAGGGGTAAACACTGAAGCTTTCTTT. V is TRBV7-2 and J is TRBJ1-1; 7 bases match TRBD1. V dropped 3 bases and J dropped 2; count of bases not matched to a gene: 3. CDR1 and CDR2 from the germline V gene are SGHTA and FQGNSA. The CDR3 extends over 14 amino acids.

V and J are TRBV30 and TRBJ2-5; 16 bases agree with TRBD2. Near its end, the DNA agrees better with TRBJ2-7, so the J call may be wrong. In germline, CDR1 is GTSNPN, CDR2 SVGIG (reference sequence). The CDR3 contains 17 residues. The DNA for the CDR3 is TGTGCCTTCGCCGGGACTAGCGGGAGGGCCTGGTATTACGAGCAGTACTTC. This sequence encodes CAFAGTSGRAWYYEQYF.

The chain recombines TRBV4-1 with TRBJ1-1, with no clear D. The CDR3 spans 14 residues. With 0 bases removed from V and 1 base from J, the gap between germline ends came to 6 bases. The germline V gene encodes CDR1 MGHRA and CDR2 YSYEKL. The CDR3 reads CASSQDLRNTEAFF. CDR3 sequence (DNA): TGCGCCAGCAGCCAAGATTTGAGGAACACTGAAGCTTTCTTT.

The genes are TRBV20-1 and TRBJ1-1; D call uncertain. CDR3 size: 11 residues. Trimming took off 5 bases at V and 0 bases at J, with 4 bases between the two ends. CDR1 is DFQATT, CDR2 SNEGSKA, per germline (reference sequence). The chain's CDR3 is CSADMNTEAFF. The CDR3 bases are TGCAGTGCTGACATGAACACTGAAGCTTTCTTT.

The chain joins TRBV13 to TRBJ2-2, with a possible D match to TRBD2 (5 bases). V dropped 8 bases and J dropped 1 base, with 14 bases sitting between them. This CDR3 region has 15 residues. Germline V gene sequence: CDR1 PRHDT, CDR2 FYEKMQ (reference sequence). Here the CDR3 DNA reads TGTGCCAGCCTTTACCGGGAAAGGAACACCGGGGAGCTGTTTTTT. It encodes CASLYRERNTGELFF.

The CDR3 DNA follows: TGTGCCAGCAGTTTATACGGAGGTGGGCCGAATGAGCAGTTCTTC. Translating gives CASSLYGGGPNEQFF. The V call is TRBV27, the J call TRBJ2-1; possibly TRBD2 for D (5 bases). CDR1 and CDR2 from the germline V gene are MNHEY and SMNVEV (reference sequence). The V end was cut by 1 base, the J end by 7 bases, with 14 bases between. There are 15 residues in the CDR3.

The rearrangement joins TRBV11-2 to TRBJ1-2; TRBD1 aligns across 7 bases. V trimming: 1 base; J trimming: 6 bases; junction bases outside the gene matches: 5. Germline V gene sequence: CDR1 SGHAT, CDR2 FQNNGV. The CDR3 spans 14 residues. The CDR3 nucleotides are TGTGCCAGCAGCTTAGGACAGGGAGTCCATGGCTACACCTTC. This translates into CASSLGQGVHGYTF. The variable domain in full, completed from reference TRBV11-2 and TRBJ1-2, reads EAGVAQSPRYKIIEKRQSVAFWCNPISGHATLYWYQQILGQGPKLLIQFQNNGVVDDSQLPKDRFSAERLKGVDSTLKIQPAKLEDSAVYLCASSLGQGVHGYTFGSGTRLTVV.

This clone came up a few times. The chain links TRBV20-1 to TRBJ2-5; maybe TRBD2 (7 bases). Germline values: CDR1 DFQATT, CDR2 SNEGSKA (reference sequence). V shed 7 bases and J shed 2 bases, with 8 bases lying between them. This CDR3 is built from 11 residues. The DNA of the CDR3 is TGCAGTGAGGGGGGGCAAGAGACCCAGTACTTC. This codes for CSEGGQETQYF.

The J gene is TRBJ1-3, the V gene TRBV5-6, with D perhaps matching TRBD1 (5 bases). The V gene lost 4 bases and the J gene lost 0 bases, with 8 bases spanning the gap. The CDR3 extends over 14 amino acids. Germline V lookup: CDR1 SGHDT, CDR2 YYEEEE. The CDR3 DNA is TGTGCCAGCAGCCCAGGGTACTCTGGAAACACCATATATTTT. Residues: CASSPGYSGNTIYF.

The chain uses TRBV7-2 and TRBJ2-7; 7 bases map to TRBD1. Per the germline V gene, CDR1 is SGHTA and CDR2 is FQGNSA. With 5 bases clipped from V and 2 bases from J, the junction kept 9 bases outside the gene matches. This CDR3 contains 15 residues. CDR3 in DNA: TGTGCCAGCAGCCGTGATTGGGGACAGACCTACGAGCAGTACTTC. This encodes CASSRDWGQTYEQYF.

The chain links TRBV30 to TRBJ1-5; the D is unclear. The length of the CDR3 is 13 residues. Trimming removed 1 base at V and 6 bases at J, with 10 bases between. From germline, CDR1 is GTSNPN and CDR2 SVGIG (reference sequence). CDR3 coding DNA: TGTGCCTGGAGTGCCACAGTGGGTCAGCCCCAGCATTTT. Its protein product is CAWSATVGQPQHF.

The chain has TRBV5-1 and TRBJ1-1; D might be TRBD1 (5 bases). The CDR3 covers 14 residues. The ends were cut back, 0 bases at V and 1 base at J, with 7 bases in the middle. CDR1 and CDR2 (germline): SGHRS, YFSETQ. The CDR3 here is CASSLGRENTEAFF. CDR3 nucleotide sequence: TGCGCCAGCAGCTTGGGCAGGGAGAACACTGAAGCTTTCTTT. Variable domain in full (rest from reference TRBV5-1 and TRBJ1-1): KAGVTQTPRYLIKTRGQQVTLSCSPISGHRSVSWYQQTPGQGLQFLFEYFSETQRNKGNFPGRFSGRQFSNSRSEMNVSTLELGDSALYLCASSLGRENTEAFFGQGTRLTVV.

The chain combines TRBV7-6 with TRBJ2-1; D is uncertain. Germline V gene data show CDR1 as SGHVS and CDR2 as FNYEAQ. CDR3 length equals 13 residues. Trimming took off 1 base at V and 12 bases at J, with 13 bases between the two ends. CDR3 residues: CASSLGAVPLQFF. CDR3 nucleotides: TGTGCCAGCAGCTTAGGGGCAGTCCCGCTGCAGTTCTTC.

V is TRBV7-7 and J is TRBJ2-7; TRBD1 matches at 7 bases. Trimming cost V 5 bases and J 4 bases; bases outside gene matches: 5. Germline loops: CDR1 SSHAT, CDR2 FNYEAQ (reference sequence). The CDR3 runs to 13 residues. In nucleotides, the CDR3 is TGTGCCAGCAGCCCGGGACAGCCATACGAGCAGTACTTC. Its protein is CASSPGQPYEQYF.

The chain links TRBV6-1 to TRBJ1-5; TRBD1 aligns across 7 bases. The trim removed 6 bases at V and 6 bases at J, leaving 8 bases unmatched. CDR1 MNHNS and CDR2 SASEGT come from the germline V gene. This CDR3 has 14 amino acids. Written as DNA, the CDR3 is TGTGCCAGCAGAAGACAAGGGGGCATTCAGCCCCAGCATTTT. This sequence encodes CASRRQGGIQPQHF.